Listed here is a single T cell receptor (beta chain). Individuals drawn from 24 US areas were roughly 18 to 95 years old. During the 2 weeks before they entered the study, exposed participants had met someone with a PCR-confirmed or clinician-diagnosed COVID-19 case. This entry belongs to a study of blood T cell repertoires in COVID-19. Study-level background: There were acute and convalescent COVID-19 samples, and they came from the United States, Italy and Spain.

Libraries were prepared by immunoSEQ multiplex PCR; TCRdb keeps only in-frame clonotypes and omits some of them. The sample shows under 200,000 clones, 84% of them seen only once. Material: PBMCs or T cells enriched from blood (not recorded which). The sequence was collected from a woman between 25 and 40 years old who had been exposed to COVID-19.

The CDR3 coding sequence is TGCGCCAGCTCGTCCGCGAGCTCTGGAAACACCATATATTTT. It codes for CASSSASSGNTIYF. The chain is built from TRBV5-1 and TRBJ1-3; D is unresolved. Germline V gene lookup returns CDR1 SGHRS and CDR2 YFSETQ. Between the trimmed V and J ends, which lost 7 bases and 0 bases, there was a span of 11 bases. This CDR3 has 14 amino acids.